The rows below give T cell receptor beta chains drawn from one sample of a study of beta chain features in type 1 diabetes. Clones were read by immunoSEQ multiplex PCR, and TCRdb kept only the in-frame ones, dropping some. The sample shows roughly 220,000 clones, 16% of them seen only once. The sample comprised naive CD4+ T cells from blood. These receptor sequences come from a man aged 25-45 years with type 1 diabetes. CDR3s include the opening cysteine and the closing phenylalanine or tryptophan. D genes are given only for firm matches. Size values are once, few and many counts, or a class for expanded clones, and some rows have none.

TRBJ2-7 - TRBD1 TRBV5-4 CASSRDRDSYEQYF TGTGCCAGCAGCCGGGACAGAGATTCCTACGAGCAGTACTTC
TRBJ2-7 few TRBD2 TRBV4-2 CASSLLAGAIYEQYF TGTGCCAGCAGTCTTCTAGCGGGAGCTATCTACGAGCAGTACTTC
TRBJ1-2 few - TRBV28 CASTSRDNYGYTF TGTGCCAGCACCAGTCGGGATAACTATGGCTACACCTTC
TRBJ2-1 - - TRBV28 CASIIGGGGNEQFF TGTGCCAGCATTATCGGAGGGGGTGGCAATGAGCAGTTCTTC
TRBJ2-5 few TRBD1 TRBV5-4 CASSLARTGAETQYF TGTGCCAGCAGCTTGGCCCGGACAGGGGCAGAGACCCAGTACTTC
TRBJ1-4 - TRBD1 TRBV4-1 CASSQEFRTGNEKLFF TGCGCCAGCAGCCAAGAGTTTCGGACAGGGAATGAAAAACTGTTTTTT
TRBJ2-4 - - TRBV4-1 CASSREEQGTKNIQYF TGCGCCAGCAGCCGCGAGGAACAGGGAACCAAAAACATTCAGTACTTC
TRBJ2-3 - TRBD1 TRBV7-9 CASSTAPYRGITDTQYF TGTGCCAGCAGCACAGCCCCTTACAGGGGGATCACAGATACGCAGTATTTT
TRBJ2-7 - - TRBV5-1 CASSYPGTTREQYF TGCGCCAGCAGCTACCCCGGGACGACGCGAGAGCAGTACTTC
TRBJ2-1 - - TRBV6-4 CASSGQDGSYNEQFF TGTGCCAGCAGTGGACAGGACGGCTCCTACAATGAGCAGTTCTTC
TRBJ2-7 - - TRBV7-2 CASSLGGQDYVVF TGTGCCAGCAGCTTAGGAGGACAGGACTACGTCGTCTTC
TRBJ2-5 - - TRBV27 CASSLSQGGYETQYF TGTGCCAGCAGTTTATCGCAGGGCGGGTACGAGACCCAGTACTTC
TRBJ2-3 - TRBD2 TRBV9 CASSVGIAGVDTQYF TGTGCCAGCAGCGTAGGAATAGCGGGAGTAGATACGCAGTATTTT
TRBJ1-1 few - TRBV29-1 CSVKDGLREAFF TGCAGCGTCAAGGACGGGCTACGTGAAGCTTTCTTT
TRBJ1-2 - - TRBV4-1 CASSQDEGQYGYTF TGCGCCAGCAGCCAAGATGAGGGCCAGTATGGCTACACCTTC
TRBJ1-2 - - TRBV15 CATAFGSGYGYTF TGTGCCACCGCCTTCGGGAGCGGCTATGGCTACACCTTC
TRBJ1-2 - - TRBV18 CASSPSVRSTNYGYTF TGTGCCAGCTCACCCAGCGTAAGGAGCACTAACTATGGCTACACCTTC
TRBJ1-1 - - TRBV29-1 CSVLQNMNTEAFF TGCAGCGTTTTACAGAACATGAACACTGAAGCTTTCTTT
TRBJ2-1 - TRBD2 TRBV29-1 CSVTGTSGSEFRGEQFF TGCAGCGTAACCGGGACTAGCGGGAGCGAATTCAGGGGGGAGCAGTTCTTC
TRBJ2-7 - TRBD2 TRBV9 CASSVGVGRVQYF TGTGCCAGCAGCGTAGGCGTCGGGAGGGTGCAGTACTTC
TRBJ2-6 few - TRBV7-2 CASSLGGSGANVLTF TGTGCCAGCAGCTTAGGGGGCTCTGGGGCCAACGTCCTGACTTTC
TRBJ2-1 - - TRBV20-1 CSARTLSEQFF TGCAGTGCTAGGACCCTTAGTGAGCAGTTCTTC
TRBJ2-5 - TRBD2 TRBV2 CASSDPGLAGGQETQYF TGTGCCAGCAGTGATCCCGGACTAGCGGGGGGGCAAGAGACCCAGTACTTC
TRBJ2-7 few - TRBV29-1 CSVGGQSSYEQYF TGCAGCGTGGGGGGACAGAGCTCCTACGAGCAGTACTTC
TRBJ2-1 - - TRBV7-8 CASSFGPSSYNEQFF TGTGCCAGCAGCTTTGGGCCGAGCTCCTACAATGAGCAGTTCTTC
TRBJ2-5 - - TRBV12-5 CASAEGQTQYF TGTGCTAGTGCCGAAGGGCAGACCCAGTACTTC
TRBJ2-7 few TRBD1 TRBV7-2 CASRLGQPYEQYF TGTGCCAGCAGGTTGGGACAGCCCTACGAGCAGTACTTC
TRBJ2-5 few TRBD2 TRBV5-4 CASSWTSGRAETQYF TGTGCCAGCAGCTGGACTAGCGGGAGGGCGGAGACCCAGTACTTC
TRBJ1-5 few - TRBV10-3 CAISESGGGSNQPQHF TGTGCCATCAGTGAGTCCGGGGGTGGCAGCAATCAGCCCCAGCATTTT